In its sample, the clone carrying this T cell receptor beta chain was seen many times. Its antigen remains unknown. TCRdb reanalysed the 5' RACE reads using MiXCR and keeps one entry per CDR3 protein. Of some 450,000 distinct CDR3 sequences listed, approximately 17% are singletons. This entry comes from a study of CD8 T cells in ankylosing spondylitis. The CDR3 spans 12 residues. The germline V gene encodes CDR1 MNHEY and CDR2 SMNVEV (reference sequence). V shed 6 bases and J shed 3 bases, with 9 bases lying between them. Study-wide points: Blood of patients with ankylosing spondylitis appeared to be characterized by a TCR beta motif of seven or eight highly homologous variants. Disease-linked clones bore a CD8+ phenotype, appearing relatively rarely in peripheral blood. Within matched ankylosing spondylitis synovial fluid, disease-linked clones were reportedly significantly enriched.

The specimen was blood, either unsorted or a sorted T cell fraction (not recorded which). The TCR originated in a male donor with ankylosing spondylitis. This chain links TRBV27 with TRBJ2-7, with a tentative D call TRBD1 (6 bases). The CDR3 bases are TGTGCCAGCAGGGACAGAAACTACGAGCAGTACTTC. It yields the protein CASRDRNYEQYF.